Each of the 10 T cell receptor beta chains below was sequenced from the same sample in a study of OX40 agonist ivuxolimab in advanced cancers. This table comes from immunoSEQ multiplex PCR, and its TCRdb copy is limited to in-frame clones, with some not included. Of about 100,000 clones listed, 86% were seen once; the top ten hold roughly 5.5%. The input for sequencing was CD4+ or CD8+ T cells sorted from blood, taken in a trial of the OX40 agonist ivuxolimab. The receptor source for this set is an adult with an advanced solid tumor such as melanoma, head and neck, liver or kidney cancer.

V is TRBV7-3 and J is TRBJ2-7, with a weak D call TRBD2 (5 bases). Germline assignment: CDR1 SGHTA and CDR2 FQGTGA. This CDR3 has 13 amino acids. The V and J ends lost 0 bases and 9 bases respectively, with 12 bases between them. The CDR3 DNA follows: TGTGCCAGCAGCTTAACGGACCAAAGCGGGCAGTACTTC. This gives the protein CASSLTDQSGQYF.

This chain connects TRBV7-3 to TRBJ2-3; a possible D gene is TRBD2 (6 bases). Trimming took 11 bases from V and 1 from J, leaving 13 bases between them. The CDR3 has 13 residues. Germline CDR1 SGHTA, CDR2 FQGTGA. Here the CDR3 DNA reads TGTGCCTCAGCCGGAGGGGGCACAGATACGCAGTATTTT. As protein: CASAGGGTDTQYF.

The CDR3 region is CASSPRQGHNEKLFF. The DNA for the CDR3 is TGTGCCAGCAGCCCCAGACAGGGGCATAATGAAAAACTGTTTTTT. The J gene is TRBJ1-4, the V gene TRBV7-2; 8 positions match TRBD1. Germline V gene lookup returns CDR1 SGHTA and CDR2 FQGNSA. This CDR3 region has 15 residues. V was pared by 5 bases and J by 4 bases, with 6 bases of the junction left unmatched.

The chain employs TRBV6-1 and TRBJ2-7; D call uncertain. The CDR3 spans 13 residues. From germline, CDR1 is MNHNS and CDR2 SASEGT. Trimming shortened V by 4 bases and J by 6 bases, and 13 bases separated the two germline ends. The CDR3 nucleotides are TGTGCCAGCAGTGTAGTCTTTACGAGCGAGCAGTACTTC. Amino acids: CASSVVFTSEQYF.

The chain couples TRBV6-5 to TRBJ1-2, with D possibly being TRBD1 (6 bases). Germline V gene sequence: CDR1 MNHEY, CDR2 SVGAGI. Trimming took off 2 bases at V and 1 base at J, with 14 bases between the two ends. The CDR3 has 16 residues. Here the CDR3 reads CASSYKGGQLNYGYTF. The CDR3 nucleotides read TGTGCCAGCAGTTACAAGGGAGGACAGCTTAACTATGGCTACACCTTC.

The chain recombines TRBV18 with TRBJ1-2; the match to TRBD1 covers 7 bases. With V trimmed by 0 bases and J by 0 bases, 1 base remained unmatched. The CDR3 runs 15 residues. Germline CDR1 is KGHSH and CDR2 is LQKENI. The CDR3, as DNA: TGTGCCAGCTCACCACCGGGGACAGCTAACTATGGCTACACCTTC. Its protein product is CASSPPGTANYGYTF.

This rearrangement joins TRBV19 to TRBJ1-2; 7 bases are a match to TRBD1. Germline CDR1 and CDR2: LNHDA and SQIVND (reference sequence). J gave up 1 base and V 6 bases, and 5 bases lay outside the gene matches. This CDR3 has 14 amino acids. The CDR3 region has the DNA TGTGCCAGTAGAGCCAGGGGGGATAACTATGGCTACACCTTC. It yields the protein CASRARGDNYGYTF.

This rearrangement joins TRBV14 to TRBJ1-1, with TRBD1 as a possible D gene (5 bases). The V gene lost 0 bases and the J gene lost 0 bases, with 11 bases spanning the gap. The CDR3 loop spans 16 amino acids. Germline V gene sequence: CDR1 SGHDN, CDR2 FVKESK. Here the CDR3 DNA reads TGTGCCAGCAGCCAAGATATGGGGCAGGTGAACACTGAAGCTTTCTTT. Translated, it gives CASSQDMGQVNTEAFF. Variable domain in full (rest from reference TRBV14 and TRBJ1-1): EAGVTQFPSHSVIEKGQTVTLRCDPISGHDNLYWYRRVMGKEIKFLLHFVKESKQDESGMPNNRFLAERTGGTYSTLKVQPAELEDSGVYFCASSQDMGQVNTEAFFGQGTRLTVV.

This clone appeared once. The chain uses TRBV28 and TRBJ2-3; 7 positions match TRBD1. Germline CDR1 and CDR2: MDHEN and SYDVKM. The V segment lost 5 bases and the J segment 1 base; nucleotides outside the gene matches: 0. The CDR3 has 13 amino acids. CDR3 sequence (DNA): TGTGCCAGCAGTACAGGGGGCACAGATACGCAGTATTTT. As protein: CASSTGGTDTQYF.

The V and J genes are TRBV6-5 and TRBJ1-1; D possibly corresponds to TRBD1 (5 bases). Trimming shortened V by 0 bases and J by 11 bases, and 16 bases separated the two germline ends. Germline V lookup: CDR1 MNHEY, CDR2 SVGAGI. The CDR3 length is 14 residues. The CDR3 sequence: CASSYSGPPGAAFF. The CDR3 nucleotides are TGTGCCAGCAGTTACTCGGGACCCCCGGGTGCTGCTTTCTTT.